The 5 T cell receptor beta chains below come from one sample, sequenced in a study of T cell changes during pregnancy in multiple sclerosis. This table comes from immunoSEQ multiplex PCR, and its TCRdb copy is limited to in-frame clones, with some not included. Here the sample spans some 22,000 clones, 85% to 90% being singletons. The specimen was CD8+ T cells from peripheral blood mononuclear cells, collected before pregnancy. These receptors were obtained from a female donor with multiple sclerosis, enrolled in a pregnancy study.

The CDR3 coding sequence is TGTGCCAGCAGCCCAACCGGGACAAGCACCGGGGAGCTGTTTTTT. The encoded protein is CASSPTGTSTGELFF. The chain uses TRBV5-4 and TRBJ2-2; a possible D gene is TRBD1 (6 bases). The germline gives CDR1 SGHNT, CDR2 YYREEE (reference sequence). V lost 4 bases and J lost 4, with 14 bases in between. The CDR3 is 15 amino acids.

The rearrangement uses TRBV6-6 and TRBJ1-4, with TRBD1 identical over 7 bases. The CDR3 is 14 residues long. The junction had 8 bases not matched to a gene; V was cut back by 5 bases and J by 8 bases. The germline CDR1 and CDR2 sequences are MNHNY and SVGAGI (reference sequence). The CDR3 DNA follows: TGTGCCAGCAGTCATAGACAGGGCAACGAAAAACTGTTTTTT. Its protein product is CASSHRQGNEKLFF.

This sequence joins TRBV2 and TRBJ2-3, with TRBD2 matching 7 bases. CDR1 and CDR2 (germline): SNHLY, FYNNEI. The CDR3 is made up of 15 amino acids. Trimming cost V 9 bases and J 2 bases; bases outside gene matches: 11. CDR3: CASDPSSGLTDTQYF. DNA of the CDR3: TGTGCCAGTGACCCATCTAGCGGACTCACAGATACGCAGTATTTT.

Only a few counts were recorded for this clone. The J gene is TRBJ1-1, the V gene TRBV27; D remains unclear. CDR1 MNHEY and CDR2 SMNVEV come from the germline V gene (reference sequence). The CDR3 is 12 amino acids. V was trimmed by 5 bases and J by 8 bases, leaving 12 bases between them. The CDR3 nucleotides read TGTGCCAGCAGTCGCCGGGGAGCCGAAGCTTTCTTT. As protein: CASSRRGAEAFF.

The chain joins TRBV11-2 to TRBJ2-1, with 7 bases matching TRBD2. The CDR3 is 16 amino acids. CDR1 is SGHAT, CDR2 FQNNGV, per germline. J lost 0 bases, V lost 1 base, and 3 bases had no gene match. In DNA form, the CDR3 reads TGTGCCAGCAGCTTAGTCGGGGAGGGCTCCTACAATGAGCAGTTCTTC. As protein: CASSLVGEGSYNEQFF.